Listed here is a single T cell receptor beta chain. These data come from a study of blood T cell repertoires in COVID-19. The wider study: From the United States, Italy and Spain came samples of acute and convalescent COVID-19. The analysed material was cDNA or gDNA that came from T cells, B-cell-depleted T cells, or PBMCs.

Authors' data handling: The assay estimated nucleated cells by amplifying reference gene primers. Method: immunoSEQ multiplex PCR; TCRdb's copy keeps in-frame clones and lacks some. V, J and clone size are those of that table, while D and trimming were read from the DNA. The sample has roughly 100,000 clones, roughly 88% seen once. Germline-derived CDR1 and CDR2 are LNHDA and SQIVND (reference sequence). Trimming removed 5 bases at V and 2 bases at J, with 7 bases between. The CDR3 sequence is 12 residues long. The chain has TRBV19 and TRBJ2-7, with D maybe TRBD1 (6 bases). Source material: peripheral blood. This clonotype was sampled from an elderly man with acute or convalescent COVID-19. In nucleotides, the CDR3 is TGTGCCAGTAGTCCAGGGGCCTACGAGCAGTACTTC. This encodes CASSPGAYEQYF.